These T cell receptor beta chains were read from a single sample in a study of cytomegalovirus exposure and HLA in healthy donors. This table comes from immunoSEQ multiplex PCR, and its TCRdb copy is limited to in-frame clones, with some not included. The sample holds 100,000 to 150,000 clones, roughly four fifths seen once. The sequencing input was PBMCs. The receptor set was obtained from an older woman in good health and CMV-seropositive. Each CDR3 is given with its conserved first and last residue. Each record gives: J gene, clone size, D gene, V gene, CDR3 protein, CDR3 DNA. A D gene is named only where the DNA matches it firmly. Expanded clones are given a class, and other clones once, few, many or no size at all.

J: TRBJ2-6; size: once; D: .; V: TRBV5-1; CDR3: CASSRGFGVGRLKSGANVLTF; DNA: TGCGCCAGCAGCCGGGGGTTCGGAGTGGGACGGCTCAAGTCTGGGGCCAACGTCCTGACTTTC
J: TRBJ2-6; size: .; D: .; V: TRBV2; CDR3: CASSERERSGANGLTF; DNA: TGTGCCAGCAGTGAACGGGAGCGCTCTGGGGCCAACGGCCTGACTTTC
J: TRBJ1-1; size: .; D: .; V: TRBV6-1; CDR3: CASSEDGAMNTEAFF; DNA: TGTGCCAGCAGTGAAGATGGAGCCATGAACACTGAAGCTTTCTTT
J: TRBJ2-3; size: .; D: TRBD1; V: TRBV7-9; CDR3: CASSLGTVRSTDTQYF; DNA: TGTGCCAGCAGCCTAGGGACAGTGAGAAGCACAGATACGCAGTATTTT
J: TRBJ2-7; size: .; D: TRBD1; V: TRBV2; CDR3: CASSENRGDEQYF; DNA: TGTGCCAGCAGTGAAAACAGGGGGGACGAGCAGTACTTC
J: TRBJ1-1; size: .; D: .; V: TRBV30; CDR3: CAWRVGRGNTEAFF; DNA: TGTGCCTGGAGGGTGGGCAGGGGTAACACTGAAGCTTTCTTT
J: TRBJ2-1; size: .; D: TRBD2; V: TRBV6-4; CDR3: CASSAERGDEQFF; DNA: TGTGCCAGCAGTGCCGAGCGGGGGGATGAGCAGTTCTTC
J: TRBJ1-3; size: .; D: .; V: TRBV19; CDR3: CASSWAGVAGNTIYF; DNA: TGTGCCAGTAGCTGGGCGGGAGTTGCTGGAAACACCATATATTTT
J: TRBJ2-7; size: .; D: TRBD1; V: TRBV18; CDR3: CASSPDRGNGKQYF; DNA: TGTGCCAGCTCACCTGACAGGGGTAACGGCAAGCAGTACTTC
J: TRBJ2-5; size: .; D: .; V: TRBV6-6; CDR3: CASSRDFQETQYF; DNA: TGTGCCAGCAGTAGGGACTTTCAAGAGACCCAGTACTTC
J: TRBJ1-2; size: .; D: .; V: TRBV5-1; CDR3: CASSSGGAVGYTF; DNA: TGCGCCAGCAGCTCGGGGGGGGCAGTCGGCTACACCTTC
J: TRBJ2-3; size: once; D: TRBD2; V: TRBV27; CDR3: CASRLAGADTQYF; DNA: TGTGCCAGCCGACTAGCGGGGGCAGATACGCAGTATTTT
J: TRBJ2-7; size: once; D: TRBD2; V: TRBV11-2; CDR3: CASSGPGLAGGGSYEQYF; DNA: TGTGCCAGCAGCGGCCCGGGACTAGCGGGAGGGGGGTCCTACGAGCAGTACTTC
J: TRBJ2-4; size: .; D: .; V: TRBV28; CDR3: CASSPRTEILAKNIQYF; DNA: TGTGCCAGCAGTCCCCGGACAGAGATCCTAGCCAAAAACATTCAGTACTTC
J: TRBJ2-7; size: .; D: .; V: TRBV9; CDR3: CASSVGSGPYEQYF; DNA: TGTGCCAGCAGCGTAGGATCAGGGCCCTACGAGCAGTACTTC
J: TRBJ2-6; size: .; D: .; V: TRBV7-9; CDR3: CASSLRVGANVLTF; DNA: TGTGCCAGCAGCTTGAGGGTGGGGGCCAACGTCCTGACTTTC
J: TRBJ2-7; size: few; D: .; V: TRBV27; CDR3: CASSLWPSGEQYF; DNA: TGTGCCAGCAGTTTATGGCCTTCGGGGGAGCAGTACTTC
J: TRBJ1-3; size: .; D: .; V: TRBV9; CDR3: CASSVGTGSGNTIYF; DNA: TGTGCCAGCAGCGTAGGTACAGGGTCTGGAAACACCATATATTTT
J: TRBJ1-1; size: .; D: TRBD1; V: TRBV11-2; CDR3: CASSLGVRGQTEAFF; DNA: TGTGCCAGCAGCTTAGGTGTTCGGGGACAGACTGAAGCTTTCTTT
J: TRBJ1-6; size: .; D: .; V: TRBV6-1; CDR3: CASSLQGENSPLHF; DNA: TGTGCCAGCAGTTTACAGGGAGAAAATTCACCCCTCCACTTT
J: TRBJ2-5; size: .; D: .; V: TRBV5-1; CDR3: CASSRLLGQPGETQYF; DNA: TGCGCCAGCAGCCGACTCCTTGGACAACCAGGAGAGACCCAGTACTTC
J: TRBJ2-7; size: .; D: .; V: TRBV15; CDR3: CATSPSSSYEQYF; DNA: TGTGCCACCAGCCCTTCGAGCTCCTACGAGCAGTACTTC
J: TRBJ1-2; size: .; D: .; V: TRBV13; CDR3: CASSIFTGSFNYGYTF; DNA: TGTGCCAGCAGCATTTTCACAGGGAGTTTTAACTATGGCTACACCTTC
J: TRBJ2-4; size: .; D: TRBD2; V: TRBV11-2; CDR3: CASSLRDPGGGNIQYF; DNA: TGTGCCAGCAGCCTAAGGGACCCCGGCGGGGGAAACATTCAGTACTTC
J: TRBJ1-1; size: once; D: .; V: TRBV7-3; CDR3: CASSLQGLGAEAFF; DNA: TGTGCCAGCAGCTTACAGGGCCTCGGAGCTGAAGCTTTCTTT
J: TRBJ2-5; size: .; D: TRBD1; V: TRBV7-2; CDR3: CASSSTGVQETQYF; DNA: TGTGCCAGCAGCTCGACAGGGGTGCAAGAGACCCAGTACTTC
J: TRBJ2-7; size: .; D: .; V: TRBV5-1; CDR3: CASSLLGGALDEQYF; DNA: TGCGCCAGCAGCCTCTTAGGGGGGGCTTTGGACGAGCAGTACTTC
J: TRBJ2-7; size: .; D: .; V: TRBV6-5; CDR3: CASSLRAGVSHEQYF; DNA: TGTGCCAGCAGTCTCCGGGCAGGGGTGTCCCACGAGCAGTACTTC
J: TRBJ1-6; size: .; D: .; V: TRBV11-2; CDR3: CASSFQGNSPLHF; DNA: TGTGCCAGCAGTTTTCAGGGTAATTCACCCCTCCACTTT
J: TRBJ1-5; size: .; D: TRBD1; V: TRBV5-1; CDR3: CASSLGTGVSNQPQHF; DNA: TGCGCCAGCAGCTTGGGGACAGGAGTTAGCAATCAGCCCCAGCATTTT
J: TRBJ2-3; size: .; D: TRBD1; V: TRBV6-1; CDR3: CASRWDRGTDTQYF; DNA: TGTGCCAGCAGATGGGACAGGGGCACAGATACGCAGTATTTT
J: TRBJ2-7; size: .; D: TRBD2; V: TRBV2; CDR3: CASRREAHEQYF; DNA: TGTGCCAGCAGGCGGGAGGCACACGAGCAGTACTTC
J: TRBJ2-1; size: .; D: TRBD2; V: TRBV7-2; CDR3: CASSPVLRGGSYNEQFF; DNA: TGTGCCAGCAGCCCAGTCCTGCGGGGGGGCTCCTACAATGAGCAGTTCTTC
J: TRBJ2-7; size: few; D: TRBD1; V: TRBV27; CDR3: CASRRDRGPYEQYF; DNA: TGTGCCAGCAGACGGGACAGGGGCCCCTACGAGCAGTACTTC
J: TRBJ2-7; size: .; D: TRBD1; V: TRBV7-2; CDR3: CASSSIPDRTTYEQYF; DNA: TGTGCCAGCAGCTCAATACCGGACAGGACGACCTACGAGCAGTACTTC
J: TRBJ1-2; size: .; D: .; V: TRBV19; CDR3: CASSIWNRGSNYGYTF; DNA: TGTGCCAGTAGTATTTGGAACAGAGGGTCTAACTATGGCTACACCTTC
J: TRBJ2-3; size: .; D: .; V: TRBV5-6; CDR3: CAAGNVRDTQYF; DNA: TGTGCCGCAGGTAATGTTCGGGATACGCAGTATTTT
J: TRBJ2-7; size: .; D: .; V: TRBV5-5; CDR3: CASSLSTGYEQYF; DNA: TGTGCCAGCAGCTTGTCCACAGGGTACGAGCAGTACTTC
J: TRBJ2-3; size: .; D: TRBD2; V: TRBV29-1; CDR3: CSVEDGSGRADTQYF; DNA: TGCAGCGTTGAAGATGGGAGCGGGAGAGCAGATACGCAGTATTTT
J: TRBJ2-1; size: .; D: TRBD2; V: TRBV6-1; CDR3: CAVHKGTSPPREQFF; DNA: TGTGCCGTGCATAAGGGGACTAGTCCCCCTCGCGAGCAGTTCTTC
J: TRBJ1-1; size: .; D: TRBD1; V: TRBV5-4; CDR3: CASSQAMQGDTEAFF; DNA: TGTGCCAGCAGCCAAGCTATGCAGGGGGACACTGAAGCTTTCTTT
J: TRBJ1-6; size: .; D: TRBD1; V: TRBV27; CDR3: CASSDGTGVSPLHF; DNA: TGTGCCAGCAGTGACGGGACAGGGGTTTCACCCCTCCACTTT
J: TRBJ1-5; size: .; D: .; V: TRBV4-3; CDR3: CASSLLRGAMEPQHF; DNA: TGCGCCAGCAGCCTCCTCAGAGGCGCAATGGAGCCCCAGCATTTT
J: TRBJ2-7; size: .; D: TRBD1; V: TRBV10-3; CDR3: CAISGGGQGSYEQYF; DNA: TGTGCCATCAGTGGGGGGGGACAGGGGTCCTACGAGCAGTACTTC
J: TRBJ1-2; size: few; D: .; V: TRBV5-8; CDR3: CASSLPTGEHYGYTF; DNA: TGTGCCAGCAGCTTGCCGACGGGGGAACACTATGGCTACACCTTC
J: TRBJ1-5; size: .; D: .; V: TRBV18; CDR3: CASSPGGPGSNQPQHF; DNA: TGTGCCAGCTCACCAGGCGGACCGGGGAGCAATCAGCCCCAGCATTTT
J: TRBJ2-5; size: few; D: TRBD1; V: TRBV12-5; CDR3: CASGFTGQGWETQYF; DNA: TGTGCTAGTGGTTTTACGGGACAGGGGTGGGAGACCCAGTACTTC
J: TRBJ1-5; size: .; D: .; V: TRBV5-6; CDR3: CASSLGQRHQPQHF; DNA: TGTGCCAGCAGCTTGGGACAGCGTCATCAGCCCCAGCATTTT
J: TRBJ1-2; size: .; D: .; V: TRBV30; CDR3: CAWSPLASINYGYTF; DNA: TGTGCCTGGAGTCCACTAGCCTCAATTAACTATGGCTACACCTTC